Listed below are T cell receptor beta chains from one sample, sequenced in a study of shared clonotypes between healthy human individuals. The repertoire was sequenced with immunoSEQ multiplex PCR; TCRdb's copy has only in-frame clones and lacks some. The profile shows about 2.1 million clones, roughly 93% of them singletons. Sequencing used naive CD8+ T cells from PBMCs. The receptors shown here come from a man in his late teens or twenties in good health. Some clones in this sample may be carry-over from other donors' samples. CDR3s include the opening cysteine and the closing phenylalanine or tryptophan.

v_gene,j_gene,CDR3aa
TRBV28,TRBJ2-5,CASFYRGYETQYF
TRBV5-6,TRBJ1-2,CASSLAGDVAYGYTF
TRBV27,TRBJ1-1,CASRDRQFTEAFF
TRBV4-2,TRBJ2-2,CASSQDPPGSGELFF
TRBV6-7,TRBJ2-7,CASSCVRGTGTAGQPYEQYF
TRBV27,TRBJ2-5,CASSSRQGGETQYF
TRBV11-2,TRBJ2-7,CASSLGAGLYEQYF
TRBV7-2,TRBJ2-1,CASSLVELAERGDEQFF
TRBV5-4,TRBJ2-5,CASSIGQGLLRETQYF
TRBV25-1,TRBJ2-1,CASSEFPASGYNEQFF
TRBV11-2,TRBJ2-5,CASTERHRVREETQYF
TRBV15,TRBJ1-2,CATSRGEAGEEGYTF
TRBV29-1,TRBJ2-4,CSVDIEGGASRIAKNIQYF
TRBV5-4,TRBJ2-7,CASSLYGRTSGDYEQYF
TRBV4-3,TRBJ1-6,CASSQVLLDGSESPLHF
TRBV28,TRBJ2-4,CASSSPSGLAKNIQYF
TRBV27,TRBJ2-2,CASSLVAAPGELFF
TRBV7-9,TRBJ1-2,CASSPEGYGYTF
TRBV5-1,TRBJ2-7,CASSLAVTGVTNYEQYF
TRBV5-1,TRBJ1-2,CASSVDRGHAYGYTF
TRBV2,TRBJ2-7,CASRTLTDGQGWEQYF
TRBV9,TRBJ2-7,CASSVGLIGQEMQYF
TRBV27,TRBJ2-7,CASSWDGTGGYEQYF
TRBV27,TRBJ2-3,CASSIFGTVTDTQYF
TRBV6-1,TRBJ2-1,CASSEGRLIWTGVNNEQFF
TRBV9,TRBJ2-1,CASSFSGTRRDDEQFF
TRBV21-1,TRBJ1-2,CASSKGPGQGGDGYTF
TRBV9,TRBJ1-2,CASSVDSETGTGYGYTF
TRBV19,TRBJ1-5,CASSSQTGPSQPQHF
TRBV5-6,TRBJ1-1,CASSLYDMGFGTEAFF
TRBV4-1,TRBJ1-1,CASSQVPSRDTEAFF
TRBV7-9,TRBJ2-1,CASSGVGTVADEQFF
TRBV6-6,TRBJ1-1,CASSYLQSDSRAFF
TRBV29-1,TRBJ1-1,CSVVREGSTEAFF
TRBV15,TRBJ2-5,CATGRTSGQETQYF
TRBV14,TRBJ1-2,CASSQDGDPYGYTF
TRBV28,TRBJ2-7,CASSPLTGYEQYF
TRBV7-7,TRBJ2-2,CASSLRVTGELFF
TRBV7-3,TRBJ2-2,CASRPSGTGELFF
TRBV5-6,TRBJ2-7,CASSFIGATYEQYF
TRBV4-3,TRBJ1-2,CASSQEDHRDFGYGYTF
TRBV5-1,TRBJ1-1,CASSFSRTENTEAFF
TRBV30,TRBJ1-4,CAWRPSSIGSEKLFF
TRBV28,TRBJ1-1,CASSQDSENMNTEAFF
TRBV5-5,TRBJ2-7,CASSLKAGGNGEQYF
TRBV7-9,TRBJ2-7,CASSPRTGGVEQYF
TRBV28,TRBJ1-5,CASSFSWYSNQPQHF
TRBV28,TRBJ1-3,CASSPRSDSGQRRNTIYF
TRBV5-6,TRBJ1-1,CASSLERSNTEAFF
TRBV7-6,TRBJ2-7,CASSLASSGNEQYF
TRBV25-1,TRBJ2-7,CASSDWGGGYEQYF
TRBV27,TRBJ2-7,CASSFQGVTYEQYF